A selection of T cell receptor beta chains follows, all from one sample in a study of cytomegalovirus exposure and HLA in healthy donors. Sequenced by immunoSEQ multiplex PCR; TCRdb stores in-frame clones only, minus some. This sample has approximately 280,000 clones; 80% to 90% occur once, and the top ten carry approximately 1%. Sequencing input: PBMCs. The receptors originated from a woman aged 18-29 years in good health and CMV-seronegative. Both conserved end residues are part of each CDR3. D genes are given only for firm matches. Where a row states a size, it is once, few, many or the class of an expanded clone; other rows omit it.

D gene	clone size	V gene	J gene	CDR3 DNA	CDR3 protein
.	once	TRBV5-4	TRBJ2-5	TGTGCCAGCAGCTTGGCCAGGGCTCTATCTGAGACCCAGTACTTC	CASSLARALSETQYF
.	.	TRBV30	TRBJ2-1	TGTGCCTGGACCACGGGTCTTCTTACCGATGAGCAGTTCTTC	CAWTTGLLTDEQFF
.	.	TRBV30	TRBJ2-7	TGTGCCTGGAGTCCCCCCCGGGGGATCGTCCACGAGCAGTACTTC	CAWSPPRGIVHEQYF
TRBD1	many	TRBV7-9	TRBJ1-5	TGTGCCAGCAGCTTAGGCCAGGGGGGTCAGCCCCAGCATTTT	CASSLGQGGQPQHF
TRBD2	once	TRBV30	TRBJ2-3	TGTGCCTGGAGGGGACTAGCGGGAGTAAAGGATACGCAGTATTTT	CAWRGLAGVKDTQYF
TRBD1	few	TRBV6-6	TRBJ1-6	TGTGCCAGCAGCTGGGACAGGGTAGGAAAGAATTCACCCCTCCACTTT	CASSWDRVGKNSPLHF
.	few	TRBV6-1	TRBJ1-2	TGTGCCAGCAGTGAAGAGATGGCGGGCGCGGAAGGCTACACCTTC	CASSEEMAGAEGYTF
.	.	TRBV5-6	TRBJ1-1	TGTGCCAGCAGCGCGACAGGAATTGACACTGAAGCTTTCTTT	CASSATGIDTEAFF
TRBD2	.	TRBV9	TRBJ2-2	TGTGCCAGCAGCGTGGCGGGGGGCACCGGGGAGCTGTTTTTT	CASSVAGGTGELFF
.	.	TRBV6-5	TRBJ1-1	TGTGCCAGCAGTTACGGGCAGGGAGCTTTCTTT	CASSYGQGAFF
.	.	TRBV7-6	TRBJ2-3	TGTGCCAGCAGCTTAGGGCCTGGAGGGACAGATACGCAGTATTTT	CASSLGPGGTDTQYF
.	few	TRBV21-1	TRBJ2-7	TGTGCCAGCAGCAAAGATTCAACGACAGATTCCTACGAGCAGTACTTC	CASSKDSTTDSYEQYF
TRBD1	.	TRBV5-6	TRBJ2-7	TGTGCCAGCAGCTTTGGACAGGGCCACTCCTACGAGCAGTACTTC	CASSFGQGHSYEQYF
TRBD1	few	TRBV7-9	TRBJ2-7	TGTGCCAGCAGCCGGGACAGACAGTCCTACGAGCAGTACTTC	CASSRDRQSYEQYF
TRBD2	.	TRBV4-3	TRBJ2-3	TGCGCCAGCAGCCAAGCGGGGACTAGAATATTTCCCACAGATACGCAGTATTTT	CASSQAGTRIFPTDTQYF
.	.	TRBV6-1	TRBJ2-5	TGTGCCAGCGACATACAGGCTCGAGAGACCCAGTACTTC	CASDIQARETQYF
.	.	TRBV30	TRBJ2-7	TGTGCCTGGAGTGACCCAGGGAGGCGGGATAAGAGCTCCTACGAGCAGTACTTC	CAWSDPGRRDKSSYEQYF
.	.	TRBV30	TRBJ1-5	TGTGCCTGGAGTGTACGCGTGGGGAGTCAGCCCCAGCATTTT	CAWSVRVGSQPQHF
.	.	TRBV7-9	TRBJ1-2	TGTGCCTTCCCGGGGGGCTATGGCTACACCTTC	CAFPGGYGYTF
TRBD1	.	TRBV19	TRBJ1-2	TGTGCCAGTAGTTATAGGACAGGGGGTTTAGGCTACACCTTC	CASSYRTGGLGYTF
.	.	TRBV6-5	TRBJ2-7	TGTGCCAGCAGTTACCAAATAGAGGAGGCCTCCTACGAGCAGTACTTC	CASSYQIEEASYEQYF
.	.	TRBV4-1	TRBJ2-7	TGCGCCAGCAGCCAATACGACAGAGACGAGCAGTACTTC	CASSQYDRDEQYF